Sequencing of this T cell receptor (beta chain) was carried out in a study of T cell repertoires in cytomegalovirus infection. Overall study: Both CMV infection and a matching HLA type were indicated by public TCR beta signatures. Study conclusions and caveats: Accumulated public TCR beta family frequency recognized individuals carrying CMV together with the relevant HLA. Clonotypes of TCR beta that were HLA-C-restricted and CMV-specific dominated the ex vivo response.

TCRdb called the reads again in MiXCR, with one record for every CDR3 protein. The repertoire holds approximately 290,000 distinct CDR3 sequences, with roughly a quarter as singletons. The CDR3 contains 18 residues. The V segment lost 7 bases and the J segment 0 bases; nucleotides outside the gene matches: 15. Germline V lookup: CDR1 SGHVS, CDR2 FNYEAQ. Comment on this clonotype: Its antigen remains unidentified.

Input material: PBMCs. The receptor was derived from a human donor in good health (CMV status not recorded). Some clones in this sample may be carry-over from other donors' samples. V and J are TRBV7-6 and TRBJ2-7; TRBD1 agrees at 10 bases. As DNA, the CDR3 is TGTGCCAGCACAGGGATTTTACCGGACAGGGGGGCCTCCTACGAGCAGTACTTC. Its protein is CASTGILPDRGASYEQYF.